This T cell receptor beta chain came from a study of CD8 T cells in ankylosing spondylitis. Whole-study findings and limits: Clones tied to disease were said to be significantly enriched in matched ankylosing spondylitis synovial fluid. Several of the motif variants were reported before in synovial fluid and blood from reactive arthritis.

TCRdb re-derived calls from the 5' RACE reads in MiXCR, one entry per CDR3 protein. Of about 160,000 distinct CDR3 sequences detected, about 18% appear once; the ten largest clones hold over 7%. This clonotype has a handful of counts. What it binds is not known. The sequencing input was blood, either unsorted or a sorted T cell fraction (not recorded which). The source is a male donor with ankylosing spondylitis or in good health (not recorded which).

The CDR3 is CASSQNPSGNYETQYF. The CDR3, as DNA: TGCGCCAGCAGCCAAAATCCTAGCGGGAATTACGAGACCCAGTACTTC. The chain employs TRBV4-1 and TRBJ2-5, with 9 bases lining up with TRBD2. The CDR3 has 16 residues. The trim removed 2 bases at V and 5 bases at J, leaving 9 bases unmatched. Germline CDR1 reads MGHRA; CDR2 reads YSYEKL.